Below, 20 T cell receptor beta chains from the same sample are listed, as sequenced in a study of T cells in tuberculosis. Sequencing used immunoSEQ multiplex PCR; TCRdb keeps in-frame clones, though not all of them. The data show 35,000 to 55,000 clones, about 95% seen once. Sample: PBMCs. Receptors originate from a donor aged 10 to 29 with latent tuberculosis or without tuberculosis infection.

This chain connects TRBV7-2 to TRBJ2-3; D uncertain. Per the germline V gene, CDR1 is SGHTA and CDR2 is FQGNSA. The CDR3 contains 12 residues. Deletions cut 4 bases from V and 0 bases from J, with 2 bases between. The CDR3, as DNA: TGTGCCAGCAGCTCTAGCACAGATACGCAGTATTTT. Its translation is CASSSSTDTQYF.

The rearrangement joins TRBV5-6 to TRBJ2-7; D unclear. V was clipped by 0 bases and J by 5 bases, with 12 bases between them. The CDR3 spans 14 residues. Germline CDR1 is SGHDT and CDR2 is YYEEEE. The CDR3 region is CASSLEPLLDEQYF. The CDR3 DNA is TGTGCCAGCAGCTTGGAACCTCTCCTAGACGAGCAGTACTTC.

The chain uses TRBV5-8 and TRBJ2-1, with D unclear. From germline, CDR1 is SGHTS and CDR2 YDEGEE. The CDR3 runs 14 residues. Trimming cost V 0 bases and J 4 bases, with 8 bases left between them. The CDR3 protein is CASSLANLYNEQFF. The CDR3 DNA is TGTGCCAGCAGCTTGGCCAACCTATACAATGAGCAGTTCTTC.

This clone has only one observation. The rearrangement joins TRBV12-5 to TRBJ2-4; TRBD2 matches at 9 bases. This CDR3 is built from 15 residues. CDR1 and CDR2 (germline): LGHNT, FRNRAP. With 3 bases clipped from V and 6 bases from J, the junction kept 6 bases outside the gene matches. The CDR3 coding sequence is TGTGCTAGTGGTTTTACTCTAGCGGGAACAAACATTCAGTACTTC. It translates to CASGFTLAGTNIQYF. Using reference TRBV12-5 and TRBJ2-4 for the parts outside the CDR3, the full variable domain is DARVTQTPRHKVTEMGQEVTMRCQPILGHNTVFWYRQTMMQGLELLAYFRNRAPLDDSGMPKDRFSAEMPDATLATLKIQPSEPRDSAVYFCASGFTLAGTNIQYFGAGTRLSVL.

The chain carries TRBV5-6 and TRBJ1-1; 11 nucleotides agree with TRBD1. The trim removed 4 bases at V and 5 bases at J, leaving 4 bases unmatched. Germline loops: CDR1 SGHDT, CDR2 YYEEEE. CDR3 length: 14 residues. This CDR3 reads CASSPDRGRTEAFF. CDR3 nucleotides: TGTGCCAGCAGCCCGGACAGGGGGCGTACTGAAGCTTTCTTT.

This chain links TRBV5-1 with TRBJ2-7; 9 bases are shared with TRBD2. V shed 4 bases, J shed 3 bases, and the junction held 11 bases outside the gene matches. Germline CDR1 SGHRS, CDR2 YFSETQ. The CDR3 consists of 16 residues. The CDR3 sequence: CASSTLPGLADYEQYF. In DNA, the CDR3 is TGCGCCAGCAGCACGTTACCGGGACTAGCCGACTACGAGCAGTACTTC.

V and J are TRBV9 and TRBJ2-2, with 7 bases lining up with TRBD1. V shed 4 bases and J 4 bases; nucleotides not matched to a gene: 22. The length of the CDR3 is 20 residues. Looked up from germline, CDR1 is SGDLS and CDR2 is YYNGEE. The CDR3 is CASSPRRRTGRRPSTGELFF. The CDR3 DNA reads as TGTGCCAGCAGCCCCAGACGTCGGACAGGCCGCCGCCCAAGCACCGGGGAGCTGTTTTTT.

The V call is TRBV25-1, the J call TRBJ2-1, with TRBD2 as a possible D gene (6 bases). This CDR3 has 17 amino acids. V lost 6 bases and J lost 5, with 23 bases in between. Germline V CDR1 and CDR2: MGHDK, SYGVNS. Here the CDR3 reads CASRDYPSNGGNNEQFF. The CDR3 DNA follows: TGTGCCAGCAGAGATTACCCCAGTAACGGGGGAAACAATGAGCAGTTCTTC. The full variable domain, with the rest looked up from reference TRBV25-1 and TRBJ2-1, is EADIYQTPRYLVIGTGKKITLECSQTMGHDKMYWYQQDPGMELHLIHYSYGVNSTEKGDLSSESTVSRIRTEHFPLTLESARPSHTSQYLCASRDYPSNGGNNEQFFGPGTRLTVL.

The chain uses TRBV5-1 and TRBJ2-2; a possible D gene is TRBD1 (5 bases). Germline CDR1 reads SGHRS; CDR2 reads YFSETQ. CDR3 size: 16 residues. The germline V and J ends were trimmed by 0 bases and 2 bases, with 11 bases remaining between them. CDR3 protein: CASSLGAGINTGELFF. CDR3 DNA sequence: TGCGCCAGCAGCTTGGGTGCAGGGATAAACACCGGGGAGCTGTTTTTT.

V gene TRBV29-1 combines with J gene TRBJ2-3, with D perhaps matching TRBD2 (5 bases). Trimming removed 7 bases from V and 3 bases from J, with 11 bases in between. The germline V gene encodes CDR1 SQVTM and CDR2 ANQGSEA. This CDR3 region has 12 residues. CDR3 bases: TGCAGCGGCGAGAGGGAAACAGATACGCAGTATTTT. This sequence encodes CSGERETDTQYF.

This clone rates as medium-sized. This chain uses TRBV18 with TRBJ2-7, with 11 nucleotides matching TRBD2. The CDR3 is 19 amino acids. Germline CDR1 and CDR2: KGHSH and LQKENI. Trimming removed 2 bases from V and 5 bases from J; junction bases left unmatched: 17. The chain's CDR3 is CASSPSLLAGALRGNEQYF. CDR3 nucleotide sequence: TGTGCCAGCTCACCATCGTTACTAGCGGGGGCCCTCAGGGGGAACGAGCAGTACTTC.

The chain combines TRBV9 with TRBJ2-1, with 13 nucleotides matching TRBD2. The CDR3 consists of 17 residues. J lost 4 bases, V lost 3 bases, and 7 bases had no gene match. Per the germline V gene, CDR1 is SGDLS and CDR2 is YYNGEE. The CDR3: CASSARLAGGLYNEQFF. The CDR3 coding sequence is TGTGCCAGCAGCGCCAGACTAGCGGGAGGCCTTTACAATGAGCAGTTCTTC.

J is TRBJ2-1 and V is TRBV5-1; D unclear. From germline, CDR1 is SGHRS and CDR2 YFSETQ. Between the trimmed V and J ends, which lost 5 bases and 5 bases, there was a span of 11 bases. The CDR3 runs 13 residues. For the CDR3, the DNA is TGCGCCAGCAGAGTTAGCAAAGACAATGAGCAGTTCTTC. Translation gives CASRVSKDNEQFF.

J is TRBJ1-5 and V is TRBV9, with TRBD1 matching 7 bases. V lost 0 bases, J lost 4 bases, and 4 bases stayed unmatched. CDR1 and CDR2 from the germline V gene are SGDLS and YYNGEE. The CDR3 has 15 amino acids. CDR3 nucleotide sequence: TGTGCCAGCAGCGTAGAGGCAGGGGGGAATCAGCCCCAGCATTTT. Its translation is CASSVEAGGNQPQHF.

The chain has TRBV29-1 and TRBJ2-7; perhaps TRBD2 as D (7 bases). CDR3 size: 16 residues. Looked up from germline, CDR1 is SQVTM and CDR2 is ANQGSEA. V was trimmed by 1 base and J by 3 bases, leaving 19 bases between them. The CDR3 DNA reads as TGCAGCGTTGAAGGGCATAAAACAGGGAGGGTCTACGAGCAGTACTTC. It codes for CSVEGHKTGRVYEQYF.

This chain uses TRBV29-1 with TRBJ2-1; D possibly corresponds to TRBD1 (5 bases). Germline loops: CDR1 SQVTM, CDR2 ANQGSEA. The CDR3 totals 15 residues. V was trimmed by 8 bases and J by 0 bases, leaving 17 bases between them. The CDR3 region is CSYLPPTGSYNEQFF. The DNA of the CDR3 is TGCAGCTATCTCCCACCCACAGGCTCCTACAATGAGCAGTTCTTC.

The V gene is TRBV2, the J gene TRBJ1-1; maybe TRBD1 (6 bases). The germline V gene encodes CDR1 SNHLY and CDR2 FYNNEI. V lost 0 bases and J lost 11, with 16 bases in between. The CDR3 is 14 amino acids. Here the CDR3 reads CASSEAKAGETAFF. CDR3 DNA: TGTGCCAGCAGTGAAGCTAAGGCAGGGGAAACGGCTTTCTTT.

J is TRBJ2-3 and V is TRBV7-8; TRBD2 agrees at 10 bases. The V gene end was trimmed by 1 base and the J gene end by 2 bases; junction bases not matched to a gene: 9. Germline CDR1 SGHVS, CDR2 FQNEAQ. The CDR3 totals 18 residues. CDR3 region: CASSLGLAGQGTTDTQYF. Written as DNA, the CDR3 is TGTGCCAGCAGCTTAGGACTAGCGGGTCAGGGTACCACAGATACGCAGTATTTT.

This chain joins TRBV5-5 and TRBJ1-1; D is ambiguous. V was cut by 1 base and J by 2 bases, with 15 bases left in between. This CDR3 comprises 16 residues. Germline values: CDR1 SGHKS, CDR2 YYEKEE (reference sequence). The CDR3: CASSLQVTGYNTEAFF. Here the CDR3 DNA reads TGTGCCAGCAGCTTGCAAGTGACGGGGTACAACACTGAAGCTTTCTTT.

The rearrangement links TRBV30 to TRBJ2-2; D possibly corresponds to TRBD1 (5 bases). Trimming shortened V by 2 bases and J by 6 bases, and 13 bases separated the two germline ends. This CDR3 has 14 amino acids. CDR1 is GTSNPN and CDR2 is SVGIG in the germline V gene (reference sequence). The CDR3 sequence is CAWSRVQVAGELFF. The CDR3 DNA reads as TGTGCCTGGAGTCGCGTACAGGTTGCCGGGGAGCTGTTTTTT.